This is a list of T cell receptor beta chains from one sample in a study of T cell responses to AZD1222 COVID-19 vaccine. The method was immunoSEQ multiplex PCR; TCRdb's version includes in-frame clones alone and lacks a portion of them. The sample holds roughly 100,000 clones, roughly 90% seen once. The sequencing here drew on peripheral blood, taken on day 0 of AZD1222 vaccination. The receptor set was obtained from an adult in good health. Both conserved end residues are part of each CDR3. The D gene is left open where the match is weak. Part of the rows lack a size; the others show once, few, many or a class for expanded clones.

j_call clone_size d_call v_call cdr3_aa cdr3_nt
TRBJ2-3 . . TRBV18 CASSPYSGYPDTQYF TGTGCCAGCTCACCATATTCAGGGTATCCAGATACGCAGTATTTT
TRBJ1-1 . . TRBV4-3 CASSQEGGRVDTEAFF TGCGCCAGCAGCCAAGAGGGGGGACGGGTGGACACTGAAGCTTTCTTT
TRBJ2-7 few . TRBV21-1 CASSTSPSYEQYF TGTGCCAGCAGCACCTCTCCGTCCTACGAGCAGTACTTC
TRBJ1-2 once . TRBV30 CAWGGTTRHGYTF TGTGCCTGGGGAGGGACCACCAGACATGGCTACACCTTC
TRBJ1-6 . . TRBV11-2 CASSPFLGGGGSPLHF TGTGCCAGCAGCCCCTTTTTGGGGGGCGGCGGTTCACCCCTCCACTTT
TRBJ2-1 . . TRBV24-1 CATSDLFRGEQFF TGTGCCACCAGTGATTTGTTTCGGGGTGAGCAGTTCTTC
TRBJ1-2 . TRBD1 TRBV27 CASSLNRGEVGYTF TGTGCCAGCAGTTTAAACAGGGGGGAAGTCGGCTACACCTTC
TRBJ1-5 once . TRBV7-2 CASSLVSGGNQPQHF TGTGCCAGCAGCTTAGTTTCTGGGGGCAATCAGCCCCAGCATTTT
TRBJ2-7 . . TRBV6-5 CASSLPHEQYF TGTGCCAGCAGCTTACCCCACGAGCAGTACTTC
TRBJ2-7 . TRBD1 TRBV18 CASSASGQGTYEQYF TGTGCCAGCTCAGCGTCTGGACAGGGAACTTACGAGCAGTACTTC
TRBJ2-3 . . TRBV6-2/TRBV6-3 CASSWSRGPLVTSTDTQYF TGTGCCAGCAGTTGGTCCAGGGGACCTCTTGTGACTAGCACAGATACGCAGTATTTT
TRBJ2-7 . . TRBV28 CASSPRRGDYEQYF TGTGCCAGCAGTCCCCGTAGAGGGGATTACGAGCAGTACTTC
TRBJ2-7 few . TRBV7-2 CASSSVGGAYEQYF TGTGCCAGCAGCTCAGTCGGCGGAGCCTACGAGCAGTACTTC
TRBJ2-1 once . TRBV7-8 CASSLSLNNEQFF TGTGCCAGCAGCTTAAGCCTAAACAATGAGCAGTTCTTC
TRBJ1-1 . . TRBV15 CATSRGPWGNTEAFF TGTGCCACCAGCAGAGGGCCGTGGGGGAACACTGAAGCTTTCTTT
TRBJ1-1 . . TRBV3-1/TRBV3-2 CASSFARGTEAFF TGTGCCAGCAGCTTCGCTCGGGGCACTGAAGCTTTCTTT
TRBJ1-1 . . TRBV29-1 CSVVSGNRAEAFF TGCAGCGTTGTATCAGGAAACCGGGCTGAAGCTTTCTTT
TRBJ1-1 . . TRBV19 CASSRGLTRPPNTEAFF TGTGCCAGTAGCCGGGGGTTGACACGGCCTCCGAACACTGAAGCTTTCTTT
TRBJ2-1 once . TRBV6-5 CASSYSGLAHEQFF TGTGCCAGCAGTTACTCCGGCCTAGCCCATGAGCAGTTCTTC
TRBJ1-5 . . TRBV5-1 CASSSGGVGQPQHF TGCGCCAGCAGCTCCGGCGGGGTGGGTCAGCCCCAGCATTTT
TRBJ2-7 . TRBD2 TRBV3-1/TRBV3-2 CASSQDLLAGSQEQYF TGTGCCAGCAGCCAAGATTTACTAGCGGGATCGCAGGAGCAGTACTTC
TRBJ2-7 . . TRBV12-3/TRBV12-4 CASSLVLHEQYF TGTGCCAGCAGTCTAGTTTTGCACGAGCAGTACTTC
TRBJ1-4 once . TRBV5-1 CASSFQGRATNEKLFF TGCGCCAGCAGCTTCCAGGGGAGGGCAACTAATGAAAAACTGTTTTTT
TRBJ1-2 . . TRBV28 CASSLTGYGYGYTF TGTGCCAGCAGCCTTACAGGGTACGGCTATGGCTACACCTTC
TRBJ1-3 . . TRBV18 CASSADQGSGNTIYF TGTGCCAGCTCGGCGGATCAGGGGAGTGGAAACACCATATATTTT
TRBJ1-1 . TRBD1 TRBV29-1 CSVQRQRGRVVTEAFF TGCAGCGTGCAAAGACAGAGGGGGCGAGTGGTAACTGAAGCTTTCTTT
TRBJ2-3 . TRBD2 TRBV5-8 CASSLGLAGGWTDTQYF TGTGCCAGCAGCTTGGGACTAGCGGGAGGCTGGACAGATACGCAGTATTTT
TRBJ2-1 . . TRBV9 CASSVTGDTYNEQFF TGTGCCAGCAGCGTAACGGGAGACACCTACAATGAGCAGTTCTTC
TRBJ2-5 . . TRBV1 CTSSQDRRGREETQYF TGCACCAGCAGCCAAGACCGGCGGGGGAGGGAAGAGACCCAGTACTTC
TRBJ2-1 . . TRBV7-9 CASSQSGIEQFF TGTGCCAGCAGCCAATCGGGTATTGAGCAGTTCTTC
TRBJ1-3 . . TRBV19 CASSPGAAGNTIYF TGTGCCAGTAGCCCGGGTGCGGCTGGAAACACCATATATTTT
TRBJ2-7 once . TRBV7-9 CASSSLVGGEQYF TGTGCCAGCAGCAGTCTTGTGGGTGGCGAGCAGTACTTC
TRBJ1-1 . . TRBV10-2 CASSETVNTEAFF TGCGCCAGCAGCGAAACAGTGAACACTGAAGCTTTCTTT
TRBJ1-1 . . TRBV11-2 CASSSRPRTEAFF TGTGCCAGCAGCTCTAGACCCCGGACTGAAGCTTTCTTT
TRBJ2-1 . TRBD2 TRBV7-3 CASSSRGSGKADEQFF TGTGCCAGCAGCAGCCGGGGTAGCGGGAAGGCGGATGAGCAGTTCTTC
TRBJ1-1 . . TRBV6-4 CATPWTVRAFPFPMNTEAFF TGTGCCACCCCATGGACAGTTCGTGCCTTCCCTTTTCCTATGAACACTGAAGCTTTCTTT
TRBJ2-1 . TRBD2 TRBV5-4 CASSFSGRARNEQFF TGTGCCAGCAGCTTTAGTGGGAGGGCCAGGAATGAGCAGTTCTTC
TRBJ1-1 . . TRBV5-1 CASRNGNTEAFF TGCGCCAGCAGGAACGGAAACACTGAAGCTTTCTTT
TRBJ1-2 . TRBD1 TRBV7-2 CASSFPPGQGGGYTF TGTGCCAGCAGCTTCCCCCCCGGACAGGGGGGAGGCTACACCTTC
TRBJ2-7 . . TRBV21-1 CASSGSLAGSAYEQYF TGTGCCAGCAGCGGATCTTTAGCGGGGAGCGCCTACGAGCAGTACTTC
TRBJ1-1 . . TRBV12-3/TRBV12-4 CASSLQLNTEAFF TGTGCCAGCAGTTTACAGCTGAACACTGAAGCTTTCTTT